This T cell receptor beta chain was found in a study of CD8+CD57+ T cells in acquired aplastic anemia. Turning to the study itself: Recorded DNA amounts for sorted CD4+ and CD8+ cells had an average of approximately 3.2 ug.

Sequencing was done on patients that had shown CD8+CD57+ cell expansion by flow cytometry. Genomic DNA acted as the template from which TCR beta VDJ combination and CDR3 sequence profiling were carried out. TCRdb processed the reads anew with MiXCR; each CDR3 protein has one entry. Among about 160,000 distinct CDR3 sequences, about two thirds were seen once, and the ten largest hold 35% to 60%. This clonotype has at least ten counts. The sequence was obtained from a human donor with aplastic anemia. The specimen sequenced was sorted CD4+, CD8+, or CD8+CD57+ T cells (not recorded which) from PBMCs.

CDR3 sequence (DNA): TGCAGTGTTTCGAGCGGGAGGGGCTACGAGCAGTACTTC. Translating it yields CSVSSGRGYEQYF. The chain links TRBV20-1 to TRBJ2-7; 10 nucleotides match TRBD2. With V trimmed by 7 bases and J by 3 bases, 6 bases remained unmatched. This CDR3 spans 13 amino acids. Germline V gene data show CDR1 as DFQATT and CDR2 as SNEGSKA (reference sequence).